The entry below describes one T cell receptor (beta chain). A read error may produce the germline difference seen at one junction end. Germline V gene lookup returns CDR1 SGHVS and CDR2 FNYEAQ. The CDR3 spans 15 residues. The repertoire was sequenced with immunoSEQ multiplex PCR; TCRdb's copy has only in-frame clones and lacks some. The table records about 73,000 clones, around 80% of them present only once. These data come from a study of blood T cell repertoires in COVID-19. Study at large: COVID-19 samples from acute and convalescent phases originated in the United States, Italy and Spain. PBMCs, B-cell-depleted T cells, or T cells were the source of the cDNA or gDNA that made up the material.

The sequence was obtained from a man aged 80 or over with active or convalescent COVID-19. The chain carries TRBV7-6 and TRBJ1-2; D remains ambiguous. Sample: peripheral blood. Here the CDR3 reads CASSLAPVAGYGYTF. The CDR3 bases are TGTGCCAGCAGCCTAGCCCCCGTCGCGGGCTATGGCTACACCTTC.